The subject of this entry is one T cell receptor (beta chain). No cognate antigen has been identified for it. Nothing much larger sits one base from this clone, and base qualities are not available. Other DNA sequences of this sample code for an identical CDR3. This record belongs to a study of blood T cell repertoires in COVID-19 (dated by TCRdb to 2018 to 2020). Regarding the study in general: Samples from collaborators originated in the United States, Italy and Spain and spanned both the acute and convalescent phases of COVID-19. The material from the prospective study consisted of cDNA or gDNA derived from T cells, B-cell-depleted T cells, or PBMCs. Subjects who had been exposed to COVID-19, were actively infected with it, or had recovered from it provided the deeply sampled blood TCRbeta repertoires that made up the dataset. A freely available public database, intended as a resource for researchers studying the immune response to SARS-CoV-2, is where the repertoires were released. The samples were drawn from the first 160 participants of the ongoing ImmuneRACE study and from 950 to 1,500 subjects provided by 6 global collaborators. The sample metadata nearly always contained a de-identified subject ID, COVID-19 status, age in years and sex. Where available, HLA class I and class II types were taken from metadata supplied by the sample provider and were not determined by assay-based typing.

The CDR3 runs 14 residues from the cysteine to the phenylalanine. The sequence is cut down to CDR3 DNA, 42 bases in frame from base 1. From the germline V gene (reference sequence), CDR1 is SGHNT and CDR2 is YYREEE. V and J are truncated by 0 bases and 1 base respectively, leaving an intervening sequence of 7 bases. Findings and caveats that apply to the study as a whole: The amount of clinical and demographic metadata varied by source and participant and was provided uncurated.

The immunoSEQ Assay, a bias-controlled multiplex PCR, was used to amplify TCRbeta CDR3 regions from genomic DNA. Per the source publication's procedure: The number of nucleated cells in each sample was estimated by amplification of reference gene primers within the assay. To quantify the absolute abundance of each unique TCRbeta CDR3 rearrangement, sequence reads were collapsed and filtered. For each sample, productive Simpson clonality was calculated by taking the square root of Simpson's diversity index across productive rearrangements. Drawn from immuneACCESS, this table holds only the in-frame rearrangements with V and J called that TCRdb kept. Clones are partly lost; checked studies trace under half to an unresolved V gene and leave the rest unexplained. Clonal size and the V and J genes are those of that table, whereas D and trimming came from the DNA. The sample table records a few hundred thousand clones; approximately 89% of these occur just once. The ten largest clones take up 0.86% of the sample.

Enrolling through a virtual design, the prospective study's participants ranged in age from roughly 18 to 95 years and lived across 24 United States geographic areas. To assign participants to cohorts, the prospective study relied on clinical history that participants themselves reported in a screening survey and a study questionnaire. Exposed participants had been in contact with someone with a PCR-confirmed or clinician-diagnosed COVID-19 case within 2 weeks of study entry. Each participant in the prospective study had whole blood, serum and a nasopharyngeal or oropharyngeal swab collected by mobile phlebotomists. Prospective study participants could optionally give additional blood draws and questionnaires over an approximately two-month period. Prospective study blood samples were shipped either frozen or at room temperature before DNA extraction.

Sample: PBMCs or T cells enriched from blood (not recorded which). The chain joins TRBV5-4 to TRBJ1-1, with the D segment identity uncertain. The receptor was isolated from a woman in her 40s who had been exposed to COVID-19. The nucleotide sequence reads as follows: TGTGCCAGCAGCTTGGGGGCGGGGAACACTGAAGCTTTCTTT. Translated, this gives CASSLGAGNTEAFF.